The 10 T cell receptor beta chains below were found in one sample sequenced in a study of blood T cell repertoires in COVID-19. Measured with immunoSEQ multiplex PCR; TCRdb has only the in-frame clones, and not every one. The repertoire holds 80,000 or so clones, around three quarters seen once, with roughly 4.8% in the top ten. Material: peripheral blood. These TCRs come from a woman aged 70-85 years with acute or convalescent COVID-19.

The chain joins TRBV27 to TRBJ1-5; D remains ambiguous. CDR1 MNHEY and CDR2 SMNVEV come from the germline V gene (reference sequence). This CDR3 is 12 amino acids long. Between the trimmed V and J ends, which lost 5 bases and 3 bases, there was a span of 5 bases. The DNA of the CDR3 is TGTGCCAGCAGTACATACAATCAGCCCCAGCATTTT. This translates into CASSTYNQPQHF.

This clone was observed once. This chain uses TRBV5-4 with TRBJ2-3; 10 nucleotides line up with TRBD2. Germline CDR1 and CDR2: SGHNT and YYREEE (reference sequence). The CDR3 runs 18 residues. Trimming took 4 bases from V and 0 from J; bases not matched to a gene: 11. The CDR3 coding sequence is TGTGCCAGCAGCGGAGGGGGACTAGCGCGATATAGCACAGATACGCAGTATTTT. As protein: CASSGGGLARYSTDTQYF. Variable domain in full (rest from reference TRBV5-4 and TRBJ2-3): ETGVTQSPTHLIKTRGQQVTLRCSSQSGHNTVSWYQQALGQGPQFIFQYYREEENGRGNFPPRFSGLQFPNYSSELNVNALELDDSALYLCASSGGGLARYSTDTQYFGPGTRLTVL.

The rearrangement uses TRBV5-1 and TRBJ1-2, with D maybe TRBD1 (5 bases). CDR1 and CDR2 from the germline V gene are SGHRS and YFSETQ. V lost 2 bases and J lost 6, with 14 bases in between. This CDR3 spans 14 amino acids. DNA for the CDR3: TGCGCCAGCAGCTTATACGAAGGGGCGGATGGCTACACCTTC. It codes for CASSLYEGADGYTF.

The J gene is TRBJ1-2, the V gene TRBV7-9, with a weak D call TRBD1 (5 bases). The CDR3 consists of 13 residues. Germline V gene lookup returns CDR1 SEHNR and CDR2 FQNEAQ (reference sequence). V lost 4 bases to trimming and J lost 0 bases, with 6 bases between them. This chain's CDR3 is CASSSGTNYGYTF. In DNA form, the CDR3 reads TGTGCCAGCAGCTCAGGGACTAACTATGGCTACACCTTC.

The chain employs TRBV5-8 and TRBJ1-3; tentative D call: TRBD1 (5 bases). Germline V gives CDR1 SGHTS, CDR2 YDEGEE. The CDR3 has 13 residues. V lost 4 bases, J lost 6 bases, and 11 bases lay in between. The CDR3 here is CASSKPTENTIYF. CDR3 nucleotides: TGTGCCAGCAGCAAACCGACAGAAAACACCATATATTTT. Using reference TRBV5-8 and TRBJ1-3 for the parts outside the CDR3, the full variable domain is EAGVTQSPTHLIKTRGQQATLRCSPISGHTSVYWYQQALGLGLQFLLWYDEGEERNRGNFPPRFSGRQFPNYSSELNVNALELEDSALYLCASSKPTENTIYFGEGSWLTVV.

The chain is built from TRBV11-2 and TRBJ2-7; 7 nucleotides align to TRBD1. The CDR3 covers 14 residues. J gave up 4 bases and V 3 bases, and 6 bases lay outside the gene matches. Germline lookup yields CDR1 SGHAT and CDR2 FQNNGV. The chain's CDR3 is CASSLGQTFYEQYF. The CDR3 nucleotides read TGTGCCAGCAGCTTGGGACAGACATTTTACGAGCAGTACTTC.

The rearrangement links TRBV5-1 to TRBJ1-2; tentatively, D is TRBD1 (6 bases). V lost 3 bases and J lost 0, with 12 bases in between. Germline loops: CDR1 SGHRS, CDR2 YFSETQ. This CDR3 comprises 15 residues. This chain's CDR3 is CASSSDRSTNYGYTF. Written as DNA, the CDR3 is TGCGCCAGCAGCTCCGACAGGAGTACTAACTATGGCTACACCTTC.

This chain connects TRBV5-4 to TRBJ1-3, with D maybe TRBD1 (5 bases). CDR3 length: 15 residues. V shed 3 bases and J shed 0 bases, with 10 bases lying between them. Looked up from germline, CDR1 is SGHNT and CDR2 is YYREEE (reference sequence). CDR3 in DNA: TGTGCCAGCAGCTGGGGGGACTACTCTGGAAACACCATATATTTT. This gives the protein CASSWGDYSGNTIYF.

This chain links TRBV5-1 with TRBJ1-2; D may be TRBD1 (5 bases). Germline CDR1 and CDR2: SGHRS and YFSETQ. Trimming cost V 1 base and J 3 bases, with 7 bases left between them. This CDR3 is 13 amino acids long. The CDR3 DNA sequence: TGCGCCAGCAGCTTGTCACAGGACTATGGCTACACCTTC. Its translation is CASSLSQDYGYTF.

The chain combines TRBV18 with TRBJ1-1; D is undetermined. CDR1 is KGHSH and CDR2 is LQKENI in the germline V gene. V was clipped by 6 bases and J by 7 bases, with 12 bases between them. The CDR3 contains 12 residues. In DNA form, the CDR3 reads TGTGCCAGCTCCTATAAGGAGGATGAAGCTTTCTTT. It translates to CASSYKEDEAFF.